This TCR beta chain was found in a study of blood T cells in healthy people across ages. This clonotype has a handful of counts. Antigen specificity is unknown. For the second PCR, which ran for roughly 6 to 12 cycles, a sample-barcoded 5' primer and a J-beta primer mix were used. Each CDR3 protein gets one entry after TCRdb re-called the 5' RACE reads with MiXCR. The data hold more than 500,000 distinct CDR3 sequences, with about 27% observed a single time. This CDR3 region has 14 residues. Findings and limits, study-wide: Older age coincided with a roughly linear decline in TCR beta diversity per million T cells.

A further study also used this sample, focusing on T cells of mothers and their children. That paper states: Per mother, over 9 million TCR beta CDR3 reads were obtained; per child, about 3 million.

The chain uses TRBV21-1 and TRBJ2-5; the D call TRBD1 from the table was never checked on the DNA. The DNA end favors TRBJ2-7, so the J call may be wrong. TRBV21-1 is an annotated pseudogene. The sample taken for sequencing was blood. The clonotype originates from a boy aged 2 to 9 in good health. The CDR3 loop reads CASSRRTASYEQYF. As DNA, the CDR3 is TGTGCCAGCAGCCGACGGACAGCCTCCTACGAGCAGTACTTC.